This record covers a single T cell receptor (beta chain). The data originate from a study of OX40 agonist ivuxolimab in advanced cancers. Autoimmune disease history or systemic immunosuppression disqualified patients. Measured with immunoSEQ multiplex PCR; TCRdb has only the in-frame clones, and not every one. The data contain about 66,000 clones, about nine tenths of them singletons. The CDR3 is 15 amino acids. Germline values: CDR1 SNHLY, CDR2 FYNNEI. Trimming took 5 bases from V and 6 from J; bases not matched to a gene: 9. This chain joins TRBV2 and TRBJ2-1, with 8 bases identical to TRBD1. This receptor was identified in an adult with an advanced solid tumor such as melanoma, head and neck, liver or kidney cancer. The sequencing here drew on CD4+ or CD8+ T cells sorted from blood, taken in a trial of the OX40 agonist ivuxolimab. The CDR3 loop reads CASSRDRGSFNEQFF. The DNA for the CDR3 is TGTGCCAGCAGTAGAGACAGGGGATCTTTCAATGAGCAGTTCTTC.